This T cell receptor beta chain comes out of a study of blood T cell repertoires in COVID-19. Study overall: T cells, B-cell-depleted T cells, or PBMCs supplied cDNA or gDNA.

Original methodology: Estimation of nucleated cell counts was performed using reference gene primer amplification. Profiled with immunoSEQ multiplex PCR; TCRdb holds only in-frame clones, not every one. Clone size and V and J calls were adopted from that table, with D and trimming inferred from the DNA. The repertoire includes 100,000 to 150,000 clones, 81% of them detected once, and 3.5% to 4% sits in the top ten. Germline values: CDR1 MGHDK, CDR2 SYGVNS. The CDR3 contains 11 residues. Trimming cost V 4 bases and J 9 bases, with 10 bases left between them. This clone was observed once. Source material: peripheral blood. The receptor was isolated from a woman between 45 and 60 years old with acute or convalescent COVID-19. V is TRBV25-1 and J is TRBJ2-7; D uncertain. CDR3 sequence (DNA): TGTGCCAGCAGTGGAGTGTCAGGGCAGTACTTC. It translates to CASSGVSGQYF.